These 15 T cell receptor beta chains were all obtained from the same sample, sequenced in a study of T cell changes during pregnancy in multiple sclerosis. Profiled with immunoSEQ multiplex PCR; TCRdb holds only in-frame clones, not every one. The profile shows 35,000 to 50,000 clones, about nine tenths of them singletons. Specimen: CD4+ T cells from peripheral blood mononuclear cells, collected in the first trimester of pregnancy. The receptors come from a female donor with multiple sclerosis, enrolled in a pregnancy study.

The chain recombines TRBV5-1 with TRBJ2-1; 9 positions agree with TRBD2. The CDR3 spans 16 residues. V lost 4 bases and J lost 2; bases outside the gene matches: 7. The germline CDR1 and CDR2 sequences are SGHRS and YFSETQ. CDR3 nucleotides: TGCGCCAGCAGCGTAACTAGCGGGTCCACCTACAATGAGCAGTTCTTC. Translation: CASSVTSGSTYNEQFF.

In this sample, this clone is medium-sized. The genes are TRBV2 and TRBJ1-3, with TRBD1 as a possible D gene (5 bases). V lost 7 bases and J 3 bases, leaving 13 bases between the germline ends. CDR1 and CDR2 (germline): SNHLY, FYNNEI. CDR3 length equals 14 residues. The CDR3 protein is CASNQGADGNTIYF. The CDR3 DNA reads TGTGCCAGCAATCAAGGGGCGGATGGAAACACCATATATTTT.

V and J are TRBV30 and TRBJ2-1; TRBD1 agrees at 9 bases. CDR3 size: 15 residues. Looked up from germline, CDR1 is GTSNPN and CDR2 is SVGIG (reference sequence). V gave up 1 base and J gave up 1 base; unmatched junction bases: 2. As DNA, the CDR3 is TGTGCCTGGAGTGCAGGGACAGGGTCCTACAATGAGCAGTTCTTC. It is translated as CAWSAGTGSYNEQFF.

The chain links TRBV5-1 to TRBJ2-5; no definite D call. This CDR3 region has 15 residues. CDR1 and CDR2 (germline): SGHRS, YFSETQ. V lost 3 bases, J lost 5 bases, and 17 bases lay in between. The DNA for the CDR3 is TGCGCCAGCAGCTCTCCGGGTGAGAACGACGAGACCCAGTACTTC. Translating gives CASSSPGENDETQYF. The whole variable domain, filled in from reference TRBV5-1 and TRBJ2-5, reads KAGVTQTPRYLIKTRGQQVTLSCSPISGHRSVSWYQQTPGQGLQFLFEYFSETQRNKGNFPGRFSGRQFSNSRSEMNVSTLELGDSALYLCASSSPGENDETQYFGPGTRLLVL.

The CDR3 coding sequence is TGTGCCAGCAGCCACAGGACGCACTCCTACGAGCAGTACTTC. Translation gives CASSHRTHSYEQYF. This chain connects TRBV2 to TRBJ2-7, with D possibly being TRBD1 (5 bases). Germline V gene lookup returns CDR1 SNHLY and CDR2 FYNNEI. This CDR3 region has 14 residues. Trimming removed 6 bases at V and 0 bases at J, with 12 bases between.

The genes are TRBV18 and TRBJ1-2; D unclear. The CDR3 has 13 residues. Between the trimmed V and J ends, which lost 1 base and 5 bases, there was a span of 8 bases. The germline V gene encodes CDR1 KGHSH and CDR2 LQKENI. The CDR3: CASSPLAEYGYTF. The CDR3 DNA reads as TGTGCCAGCTCACCACTGGCGGAATATGGCTACACCTTC.

V usage is TRBV7-2 and J usage is TRBJ2-3; the D gene is possibly TRBD1 (5 bases). CDR1 is SGHTA and CDR2 is FQGNSA in the germline V gene. The CDR3 consists of 14 residues. V gave up 5 bases and J gave up 8 bases, with 17 bases separating them. Here the CDR3 reads CASSPAQGVGTQYF. DNA of the CDR3: TGTGCCAGCAGCCCCGCGCAAGGGGTGGGTACGCAGTATTTT.

This clone was picked up a small number of times. The chain employs TRBV4-2 and TRBJ2-7; 8 bases match TRBD2. Germline V gene lookup returns CDR1 LGHNA and CDR2 YNFKEQ. The CDR3 covers 16 residues. Trimming took 2 bases from V and 5 from J; bases not matched to a gene: 11. CDR3 protein: CASSQLGRGGRDEQYF. CDR3 bases: TGTGCCAGCAGCCAACTCGGGAGGGGAGGGAGGGACGAGCAGTACTTC.

The chain is built from TRBV7-9 and TRBJ2-1; tentatively, D is TRBD2 (6 bases). This CDR3 is built from 15 residues. Germline-derived CDR1 and CDR2 are SEHNR and FQNEAQ (reference sequence). Trimming removed 5 bases at V and 7 bases at J, with 18 bases between. The CDR3, as DNA: TGTGCCAGCAGCCCCGTGGGCAGGGCGGGGAATGAGCAGTTCTTC. Its protein is CASSPVGRAGNEQFF. Together with reference TRBV7-9 and TRBJ2-1, the CDR3 gives the full variable domain: DTGVSQNPRHKITKRGQNVTFRCDPISEHNRLYWYRQTLGQGPEFLTYFQNEAQLEKSRLLSDRFSAERPKGSFSTLEIQRTEQGDSAMYLCASSPVGRAGNEQFFGPGTRLTVL.

The chain has TRBV4-3 and TRBJ2-6, with a tentative D call TRBD1 (5 bases). Trimming took off 0 bases at V and 0 bases at J, with 18 bases between the two ends. This CDR3 is built from 20 residues. Germline CDR1 LGHNA, CDR2 YSLEER. The DNA for the CDR3 is TGCGCCAGCAGCCAAGATTTTTTAGGGGCCATGGGCTCTGGGGCCAACGTCCTGACTTTC. It specifies CASSQDFLGAMGSGANVLTF.

This clone was found once. This chain uses TRBV5-1 with TRBJ1-2; tentative D call: TRBD1 (5 bases). This CDR3 region has 12 residues. Trimming left V 5 bases short and J 5 bases short, with 10 bases between. Germline-derived CDR1 and CDR2 are SGHRS and YFSETQ. CDR3 DNA: TGCGCCAGCAGTACCCAGGGTTATGGCTACACCTTC. Translation gives CASSTQGYGYTF.

The CDR3 is CASSQTSGRGTDTQYF. DNA of the CDR3: TGTGCCAGCAGCCAGACTAGCGGGAGAGGTACAGATACGCAGTATTTT. The V and J genes are TRBV2 and TRBJ2-3; the match to TRBD2 covers 12 bases. V lost 6 bases, J lost 3 bases, and 7 bases stayed unmatched. The CDR3 extends over 16 amino acids. Germline values: CDR1 SNHLY, CDR2 FYNNEI.

V and J are TRBV27 and TRBJ2-6, with TRBD1 matching 7 bases. The germline gives CDR1 MNHEY, CDR2 SMNVEV (reference sequence). The CDR3 contains 19 residues. J gave up 2 bases and V 1 base, and 11 bases lay outside the gene matches. The CDR3 is CASSLYVKPDRAGANVLTF. CDR3 nucleotide sequence: TGTGCCAGCAGTTTATACGTCAAGCCAGACAGGGCTGGGGCCAACGTCCTGACTTTC.

CDR3 DNA sequence: TGTGCCAGCAGCCTCCGGGACAACACATATTCCTACGAGCAGTACTTC. This translates into CASSLRDNTYSYEQYF. The genes are TRBV13 and TRBJ2-7, with TRBD1 as a possible D gene (6 bases). CDR1 is PRHDT, CDR2 FYEKMQ, per germline (reference sequence). Trimming pared 5 bases from V and 1 base from J, leaving 18 bases between. The CDR3 consists of 16 residues.

This clone appeared once. The J gene is TRBJ1-5, the V gene TRBV6-5; D is possibly TRBD1 (6 bases). CDR3 length: 15 residues. The V end was cut by 0 bases, the J end by 6 bases, with 12 bases between. The germline V gene has CDR1 MNHEY and CDR2 SVGAGI. The DNA of the CDR3 is TGTGCCAGCAGTTACTCGCGGGGGGCGGGTCAGCCCCAGCATTTT. It specifies CASSYSRGAGQPQHF.